This T cell receptor beta chain was retrieved from a study of PD-1 blockade in classical Hodgkin lymphoma. Study results and caveats: Significantly greater TCR diversity emerged by C4D1 in CD4+ cells but not CD8+ cells. Some patients started nivolumab under 1 year after ASCT, and they were excluded. Complete responders' baseline diversity resembled that of newly diagnosed patients.

The CDR3 is 14 amino acids. The germline V and J ends were trimmed by 4 bases and 0 bases, with 8 bases remaining between them. Germline V CDR1 and CDR2: SGHRS, YFSETQ. Remarks on this clone: The antigen is unknown.

The time point: cycle 4 day 1 (C4D1), after six to seven weeks of nivolumab. Each patient experienced a relapse that followed autologous stem cell transplantation, and brentuximab vedotin exposure varied. Relapsed/refractory classical Hodgkin lymphoma patients had complete, partial or progressive responses. Measured with immunoSEQ multiplex PCR; TCRdb has only the in-frame clones, and not every one. The sample includes approximately 100,000 clones, approximately 86% seen only once; the top ten take approximately 17%. J is TRBJ2-1 and V is TRBV5-1; no firm D call. The source of this sequence is a human donor with classical Hodgkin lymphoma. The sequences come from peripheral blood mononuclear cells (PBMCs), collected before the fourth cycle of nivolumab. The CDR3 protein is CASSPRGSYNEQFF. The CDR3 DNA sequence: TGCGCCAGCAGCCCTAGAGGCTCCTACAATGAGCAGTTCTTC.